A selection of T cell receptor beta chains follows, all from one sample in a study of T cells in Graves' hyperthyroidism and ophthalmopathy. TCRdb fed the multiplex PCR reads into MiXCR, producing one record per CDR3 protein. Here the sample spans approximately 640,000 distinct CDR3 sequences, 15% to 20% being singletons. The sample was blood. These receptors all stem from a woman aged 25 to 39 with Graves' hyperthyroidism. CDR3s include the opening cysteine and the closing phenylalanine or tryptophan.

TRBJ2-1 | TRBV2 | CASSPGLAGIGEQFF
TRBJ1-6 | TRBV5-6 | CASSPPGGNSPLHF
TRBJ1-5 | TRBV6-1 | CASSPSAPGLANSNQPQHF
TRBJ2-1 | TRBV28 | CASSHSGTSGGEQFF
TRBJ2-1 | TRBV5-1 | CASTEGTHNEQFF
- | TRBV7-9 | CASSWGQEVPQETQFF
TRBJ2-1 | TRBV18 | CASSPPDRGAYNGQFF
TRBJ2-7 | TRBV6-1 | CASSWTGSSYEQYF
TRBJ2-2 | TRBV6-2/TRBV6-3 | CASSYQGSLNTGELFF
TRBJ1-2 | TRBV28 | CASRGRGFNYGYTF
TRBJ2-7 | TRBV7-2 | CASSLEDRVPYEQYF
TRBJ1-1 | TRBV28 | CASSFGDTEAFF
TRBJ2-3 | TRBV18 | CASSPGLAGGPSDTQYF
TRBJ2-5 | TRBV24-1 | CATSDLGKVETQYF
TRBJ1-5 | TRBV28 | CASIRGDPGTPQHF
TRBJ2-2 | TRBV7-3 | CASSPRGTSGRTKNTGELFF
TRBJ2-3 | TRBV28 | CASSFWGRGTDTQYF
TRBJ1-1 | TRBV11-2 | CASSFSGEAFF
TRBJ2-5 | TRBV28 | CASSPPGGKWKTQYF
TRBJ1-1 | TRBV2 | CASSQGEAFF
TRBJ2-7 | TRBV12-3/TRBV12-4 | CASSVTVAYYEQYF
TRBJ2-3 | TRBV7-2 | CASSLGLAGYTQYF
TRBJ2-1 | TRBV18 | CASSPSRTSVNEQFF
TRBJ2-1 | TRBV13 | CASSLGLARTYNEQSF
TRBJ2-7 | TRBV4-1 | CASSQDPGVYEQYF
TRBJ1-1 | TRBV6-1 | CASSGKQESTNTEAFF
TRBJ2-3 | TRBV27 | CASRGEGMGTDTQYF
TRBJ1-1 | TRBV28 | CASSLLFKGFTEAFF
TRBJ2-2 | TRBV12-3/TRBV12-4 | CASSLYLSGTSPQNTGELFF
TRBJ1-2 | TRBV2 | CASSDPARDYGYTF
TRBJ2-2 | TRBV6-2/TRBV6-3 | CASSSDYPSGELFF
TRBJ1-5 | TRBV28 | CASSRGVRGVGQPQHF
TRBJ2-1 | TRBV25-1 | CASSEWGAGNGYNEQFF
TRBJ2-3 | TRBV5-6 | CASSLGGQINDTQYF
TRBJ2-1 | TRBV9 | CASSVIVGSNEQFF
TRBJ2-7 | TRBV27 | CASSFGTGWNEQYF
TRBJ1-1 | TRBV3-1 | CASSRLEGNTEAFF
TRBJ2-3 | TRBV7-8 | CASSQLAGGPMDTQYF
TRBJ2-1 | TRBV5-1 | CASSFSGRGVDEQFF
TRBJ1-5 | TRBV6-5 | CASSYRGGGYSNQPQHF
TRBJ2-3 | TRBV7-2 | CASSLSRLAGDGTQYF
TRBJ1-6 | TRBV2 | CASRASTGAYNSPLHF
TRBJ1-4 | TRBV30 | CAWSGGSNEKLFF
TRBJ2-2 | TRBV12-5 | CASGLGGGAGELFF
TRBJ2-7 | TRBV5-6 | CASSLEWDRGSNFYDQYF
TRBJ1-1 | TRBV6-1 | CASSFQVGMNTEAFF
TRBJ1-4 | TRBV2 | CASSDEAGRNEKLFF
TRBJ2-1 | TRBV19 | CASSIASYNEQFF
TRBJ2-5 | TRBV4-1 | CASSQILRGRDHQETQYF
TRBJ2-2 | TRBV7-3 | CASSFSAAGELFF
TRBJ1-5 | TRBV3-1 | CASSRRGSDQPQHF